This T cell receptor beta chain was observed in a study of graft-versus-host responses after intestinal transplantation. Overall study results and limits: Some patients had graft-donor T cell macrochimerism. In their allografts, the ratios of graft-versus-host to host-versus-graft T cell clones were high.

Data came from immunoSEQ multiplex PCR; TCRdb stores just in-frame clones and leaves some out. The sample has fewer than 95,000 clones, about 92% seen once. This clone turned up a few times. The target antigen is unknown. This TCR was recovered from a human donor who received an intestinal transplant. The sequenced sample was unstimulated CD8+ T cells sorted from spleen or lymph node cells, obtained before intestinal transplant.

The CDR3 sequence: CASSPRDSPSPLHF. The CDR3 nucleotides read TGTGCCAGCAGTCCCCGGGACAGCCCTTCACCCCTCCACTTT. This rearrangement joins TRBV6-5 to TRBJ1-6; 7 nucleotides line up with TRBD1. CDR3 size: 14 residues. J gave up 9 bases and V 5 bases, and 7 bases lay outside the gene matches. Germline V gene lookup returns CDR1 MNHEY and CDR2 SVGAGI.